This is a list of T cell receptor beta chains from one sample in a study of radiation and T cells in renal cell carcinoma. Generated by immunoSEQ multiplex PCR, the TCRdb table keeps only in-frame clones and is missing some. The data show around 75,000 clones, roughly 82% seen once. The sequencing here drew on blood, taken from a patient whose treatment included radiotherapy and nephrectomy. The receptors shown here come from a man between 60 and 70 years old with renal cell carcinoma. The CDR3 runs from the conserved cysteine through the conserved F or W. The D gene is left open where the match is weak. Clone sizes are given selectively: once, few, many, or a class where the clone is expanded.

. | TRBJ1-3 | TRBV7-6 | . | TGTGCCAGCAGCTTAGCCAGCCAATCTGGAAACACCATATATTTT | CASSLASQSGNTIYF
TRBD1 | TRBJ1-2 | TRBV28 | medium-sized | TGTGCCAGCAGTTCCTCGGGACAGTTAATATATGGCTACACCTTC | CASSSSGQLIYGYTF
. | TRBJ2-3 | TRBV5-1 | once | TGCGCCAGCAGCTTGGAGGACTTCACAGATACGCAGTATTTT | CASSLEDFTDTQYF
. | TRBJ2-3 | TRBV2 | . | TGTGCCAGCGGGGAGAGGTGGACGACAGATACGCAGTATTTT | CASGERWTTDTQYF
TRBD1 | TRBJ2-7 | TRBV27 | . | TGTGCCAGCAGTTACAGGGGCCCCTACGAGCAGTACTTC | CASSYRGPYEQYF
. | TRBJ2-7 | TRBV27 | few | TGTGCCAGCAGTTTCGGTGCTAGCTCCTACGAGCAGTACTTC | CASSFGASSYEQYF
. | TRBJ2-3 | TRBV5-8 | . | TGTGCCAGCAGCCAGTATCCTAGCACAGATACGCAGTATTTT | CASSQYPSTDTQYF
TRBD2 | TRBJ2-1 | TRBV7-2 | . | TGTGCCAGCAGCTTAGACCCAGGCGGGGGTGAGCAGTTCTTC | CASSLDPGGGEQFF
TRBD1 | TRBJ1-4 | TRBV6-6 | . | TGTGCCAGCAGGACGGACGGGACAGGGGGCGAAAAACTGTTTTTT | CASRTDGTGGEKLFF
. | TRBJ2-7 | TRBV28 | . | TGTGCCAGCAGTTTAGGGGGACGGGTCTACGAGCAGTACTTC | CASSLGGRVYEQYF
TRBD2 | TRBJ2-2 | TRBV29-1 | . | TGCAGCGCCAGGACTAGCGGGCTAACCGGGGAGCTGTTTTTT | CSARTSGLTGELFF
TRBD2 | TRBJ2-1 | TRBV2 | . | TGTGCCACCAGCCGGACTAGCGGGATGGTCTCCTACAATGAGCAGTTCTTC | CATSRTSGMVSYNEQFF
TRBD1 | TRBJ1-6 | TRBV5-1 | . | TGCGCCAGCAGACCGACAGGGGAGAATTCACCCCTCCACTTT | CASRPTGENSPLHF
TRBD2 | TRBJ2-7 | TRBV6-1 | few | TGTGCCAGTAACGGACTAGCGTTCATAGGGGGCGAGCAGTACTTC | CASNGLAFIGGEQYF
. | TRBJ2-3 | TRBV4-1 | . | TGCGCCAGCAGCCAAGGGGCACGGGGCAGGGACACAGATACGCAGTATTTT | CASSQGARGRDTDTQYF
. | TRBJ2-7 | TRBV5-1 | . | TGCGCCAGCACCACTACAGAGAACGAGCAGTACTTC | CASTTTENEQYF
. | TRBJ2-7 | TRBV27 | . | TGTGCCAGCAGTTTTGGGACTCCACGACTCTCCTACGAGCAGTACTTC | CASSFGTPRLSYEQYF
. | TRBJ1-1 | TRBV15 | . | TGTGCCACCAGCAGAAGTACTGAAGCTTTCTTT | CATSRSTEAFF
. | TRBJ2-1 | TRBV11-2 | . | TGTGCCAGCAGCGTAGGGTCGGGCGGGCAGTTCTTC | CASSVGSGGQFF
. | TRBJ1-1 | TRBV6-6 | . | TGTGCCAGCAGTTACGGGGGAAAAACTGAAGCTTTCTTT | CASSYGGKTEAFF
TRBD2 | TRBJ2-7 | TRBV10-3 | . | TGTGCCATCAAGGACACTAGCGGGAGGAGCTCCTACGAGCAGTACTTC | CAIKDTSGRSSYEQYF
TRBD2 | TRBJ2-7 | TRBV2 | . | TGTGCCAGCTCCCTTCAAGCGGGAGCCCCCTACGAGCAGTACTTC | CASSLQAGAPYEQYF
TRBD2 | TRBJ2-5 | TRBV4-1 | . | TGCGCCAGCAGCCATCTCGGGACTATAGCGGAAGAGACCCAGTACTTC | CASSHLGTIAEETQYF
TRBD2 | TRBJ2-7 | TRBV9 | . | TGTGCCAGCAGCGTAGGGGCCGGGACTAGCGGGCAGTACGAGCAGTACTTC | CASSVGAGTSGQYEQYF
TRBD2 | TRBJ2-3 | TRBV12-5 | . | TGTGCTAGTGCCCTCCATCCCCCCGGGACTAGCGGGAGGGCGTCCGGGGGTCCAGATACGCAGTATTTT | CASALHPPGTSGRASGGPDTQYF
. | TRBJ1-2 | TRBV29-1 | once | TGCAGCGTTGAGGATACAGGAGAAGGCTACACCTTC | CSVEDTGEGYTF
. | TRBJ1-1 | TRBV7-6 | . | TGTGCCAGCAGCTTAAGTGGGAGGGGGGCTATGAACACTGAAGCTTTCTTT | CASSLSGRGAMNTEAFF
TRBD1 | TRBJ1-2 | TRBV6-1 | . | TGTGCCAGCAGATTGGACAGGGACGATGGCTACACCTTC | CASRLDRDDGYTF
TRBD1 | TRBJ1-2 | TRBV19 | . | TGTGCCAGTAGTATGACAGGGGGGTCCTATGGCTACACCTTC | CASSMTGGSYGYTF
TRBD1 | TRBJ2-5 | TRBV19 | . | TGTGCCAGTAGTCCCGGGACAGGGTGGGGAGAGACCCAGTACTTC | CASSPGTGWGETQYF
. | TRBJ1-2 | TRBV6-5 | . | TGTGCCAGCAGGCAGCCGGATTTTAACTATGGCTACACCTTC | CASRQPDFNYGYTF
. | TRBJ2-5 | TRBV6-1 | . | TGTGCCAGCAAGGCCCCCCAAGAGACCCAGTACTTC | CASKAPQETQYF
TRBD1 | TRBJ1-2 | TRBV9 | . | TGTGCCAGCAGCTCTCGACAGGGAAGGGGTGGCTACACCTTC | CASSSRQGRGGYTF
. | TRBJ1-2 | TRBV2 | . | TGTGCCAGCAGCGACATAAACTATGGCTACACCTTC | CASSDINYGYTF
. | TRBJ2-1 | TRBV27 | . | TGTGCCAGCAGTCTGTTAAGCTCCTACAATGAGCAGTTCTTC | CASSLLSSYNEQFF
. | TRBJ1-5 | TRBV5-1 | . | TGCGCCAGCAGCTTCGAGAACAGGGAACCCTATAGCAATCAGCCCCAGCATTTT | CASSFENREPYSNQPQHF
. | TRBJ2-7 | TRBV27 | . | TGTGCCAGCACTCCCTCGGGGCCCACTACCTTCTACGAGCAGTACTTC | CASTPSGPTTFYEQYF
. | TRBJ2-5 | TRBV18 | . | TGTGCCAGCTCCTCTGTTGGGGTCCAAGAGACCCAGTACTTC | CASSSVGVQETQYF
TRBD1 | TRBJ1-2 | TRBV30 | . | TGTGCCTGGAGTGTAAGTCCCCCCCCCAGGGGGTCCTATGGCTACACCTTC | CAWSVSPPPRGSYGYTF
. | TRBJ1-2 | TRBV6-5 | once | TGTGCCAGCAGTTACTCTACCGGACAAACTTATGGCTACACCTTC | CASSYSTGQTYGYTF
. | TRBJ2-3 | TRBV13 | . | TGTGCCAGCAGCTTCACAGATACGCAGTATTTT | CASSFTDTQYF
. | TRBJ1-1 | TRBV9 | . | TGTGCCAGCAGCGTAGAGGAGCGGGAGAAAGCTTTCTTT | CASSVEEREKAFF
. | TRBJ2-2 | TRBV9 | . | TGTGCCAGCAAGCGGAGGGATAACACCGGGGAGCTGTTTTTT | CASKRRDNTGELFF
TRBD1 | TRBJ1-6 | TRBV6-5 | . | TGTGCCAGCAGTCCTGAGGGGGCGAGGAATTCACCCCTCCACTTT | CASSPEGARNSPLHF
. | TRBJ1-2 | TRBV4-2 | once | TGTGCCAGCAGCCAAGGGGGGGAAATCTATGGCTACACCTTC | CASSQGGEIYGYTF
. | TRBJ1-4 | TRBV5-6 | few | TGTGCCAGCAGCTTGAGGAGGACGCCAGCAACTAATGAAAAACTGTTTTTT | CASSLRRTPATNEKLFF
TRBD1 | TRBJ1-5 | TRBV2 | . | TGTGCCAGCAGCCCGACAGGGGGCTATCAGCCCCAGCATTTT | CASSPTGGYQPQHF
TRBD1 | TRBJ2-7 | TRBV5-1 | . | TGCGCCAGCACCGGGACAGGGGGCTCCTACGAGCAGTACTTC | CASTGTGGSYEQYF
TRBD1 | TRBJ2-2 | TRBV28 | . | TGTGCCAGCAGCCCAGGTCTTTACAGGGGTGAGGCCGGGGAGCTGTTTTTT | CASSPGLYRGEAGELFF